This T cell receptor (beta chain) was recovered during a study of cytomegalovirus exposure and HLA in healthy donors. Study information: Around 180 million T cells yielded 117 million unique TCR beta sequences in earlier analysis. Study results and limitations: Published work reported that the classifier diagnosed cytomegalovirus status with high specificity and sensitivity. The likely origin of a cluster of highly shared sequence variants was a sequencing artifact.

On this clone itself: Its antigen is not known.

Germline V gives CDR1 PRHDT, CDR2 FYEKMQ (reference sequence). This CDR3 has 12 residues. V was shortened by 5 bases and J by 8 bases, with 9 bases between the two germline ends. Primers: 60 Vbeta forward and 13 Jbeta reverse. Original processing methods: Tens of millions of unique TCR beta chains, roughly 10 million shared, were counted in a later analysis. Profiling relied on immunoSEQ multiplex PCR, and the TCRdb table lists in-frame clones only, not all of them. V, J and clone size reflect that table, while D and trimming were determined from the DNA. This sample has about 130,000 clones, with less than 85% found just once.

This chain joins TRBV13 and TRBJ1-4; D unresolved. Sequencing was performed on PBMCs. The source is a young man in good health and CMV-seronegative. The CDR3 is CASSEPGEKLFF. The CDR3 DNA reads as TGTGCCAGCAGCGAACCGGGGGAAAAACTGTTTTTT.